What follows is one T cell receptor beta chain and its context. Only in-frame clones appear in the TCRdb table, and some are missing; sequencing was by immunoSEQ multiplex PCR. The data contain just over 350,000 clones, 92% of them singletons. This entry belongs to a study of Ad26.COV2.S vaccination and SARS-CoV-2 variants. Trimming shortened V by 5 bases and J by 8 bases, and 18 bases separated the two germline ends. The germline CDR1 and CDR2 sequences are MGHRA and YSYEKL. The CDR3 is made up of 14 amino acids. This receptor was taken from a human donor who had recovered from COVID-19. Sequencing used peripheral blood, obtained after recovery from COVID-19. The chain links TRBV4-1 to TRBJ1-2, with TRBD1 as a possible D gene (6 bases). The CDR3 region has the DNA TGCGCCAGCAGCTACGACAGGCCGGCCTACGGCTACACCTTC. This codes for CASSYDRPAYGYTF.